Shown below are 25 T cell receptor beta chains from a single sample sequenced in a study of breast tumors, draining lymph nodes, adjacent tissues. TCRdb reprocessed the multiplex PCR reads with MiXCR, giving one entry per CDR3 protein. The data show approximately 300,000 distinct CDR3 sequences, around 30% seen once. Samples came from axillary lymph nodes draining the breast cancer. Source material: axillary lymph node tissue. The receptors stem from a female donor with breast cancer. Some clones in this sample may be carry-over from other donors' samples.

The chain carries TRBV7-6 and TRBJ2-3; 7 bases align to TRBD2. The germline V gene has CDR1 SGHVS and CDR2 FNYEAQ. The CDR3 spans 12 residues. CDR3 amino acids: CASTSLRDTQYF. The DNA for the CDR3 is TGTGCTTCGACTAGCTTACGAGATACGCAGTATTTT. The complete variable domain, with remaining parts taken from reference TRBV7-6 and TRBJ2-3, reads GAGVSQSPRYKVTKRGQDVALRCDPISGHVSLYWYRQALGQGPEFLTYFNYEAQQDKSGLPNDRFSAERPEGSISTLTIQRTEQRDSAMYRCASTSLRDTQYFGPGTRLTVL.

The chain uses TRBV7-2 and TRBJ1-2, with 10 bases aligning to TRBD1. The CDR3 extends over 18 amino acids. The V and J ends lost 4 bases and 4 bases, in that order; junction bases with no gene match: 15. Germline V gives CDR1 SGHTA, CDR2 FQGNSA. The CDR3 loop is CASSSRTGGTGSSYGYTF. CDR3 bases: TGTGCCAGCAGCTCTAGGACAGGGGGGACCGGGTCAAGCTATGGCTACACCTTC. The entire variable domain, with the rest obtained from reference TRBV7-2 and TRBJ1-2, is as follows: GAGVSQSPSNKVTEKGKDVELRCDPISGHTALYWYRQSLGQGLEFLIYFQGNSAPDKSGLPSDRFSAERTGGSVSTLTIQRTQQEDSAVYLCASSSRTGGTGSSYGYTFGSGTRLTVV.

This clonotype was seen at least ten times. CDR3 sequence reads: CASSKTGSSPLHF. CDR3 bases: TGTGCCAGCAGCAAAACAGGGAGCTCACCCCTCCACTTT. V is TRBV11-2 and J is TRBJ1-6, with D perhaps TRBD1 (6 bases). The germline CDR1 and CDR2 sequences are SGHAT and FQNNGV. The V end lost 5 bases, the J end lost 10 bases, and 12 bases lay between the germline ends. The CDR3 spans 13 residues.

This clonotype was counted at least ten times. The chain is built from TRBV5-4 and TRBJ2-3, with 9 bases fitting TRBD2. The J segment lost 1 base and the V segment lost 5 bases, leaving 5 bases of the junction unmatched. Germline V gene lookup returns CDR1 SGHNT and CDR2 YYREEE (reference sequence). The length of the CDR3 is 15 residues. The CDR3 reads CASRLAGYRTDTQYF. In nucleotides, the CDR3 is TGTGCCAGCAGACTAGCGGGTTACCGCACAGATACGCAGTATTTT.

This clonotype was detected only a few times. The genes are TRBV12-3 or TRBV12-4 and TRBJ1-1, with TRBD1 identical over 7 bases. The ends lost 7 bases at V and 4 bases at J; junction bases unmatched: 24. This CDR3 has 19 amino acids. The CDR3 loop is CASNPQTGTAPPKVTEAFF. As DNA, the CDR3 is TGTGCCAGCAACCCCCAGACCGGGACAGCTCCTCCGAAGGTCACTGAAGCTTTCTTT.

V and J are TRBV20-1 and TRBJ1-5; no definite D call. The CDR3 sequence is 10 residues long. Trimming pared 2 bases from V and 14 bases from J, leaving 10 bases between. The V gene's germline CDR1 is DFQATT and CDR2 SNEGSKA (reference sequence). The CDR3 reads CSARRSYEHF. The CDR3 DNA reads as TGCAGTGCTAGACGATCCTACGAGCATTTT.

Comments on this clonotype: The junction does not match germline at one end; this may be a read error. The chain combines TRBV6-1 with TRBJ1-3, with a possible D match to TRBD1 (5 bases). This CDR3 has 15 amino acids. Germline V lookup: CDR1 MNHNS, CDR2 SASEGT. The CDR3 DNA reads TGTGCCAGCAGTCGTGCCCGGGACGACGGAAACACCATATATTTC. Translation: CASSRARDDGNTIYF.

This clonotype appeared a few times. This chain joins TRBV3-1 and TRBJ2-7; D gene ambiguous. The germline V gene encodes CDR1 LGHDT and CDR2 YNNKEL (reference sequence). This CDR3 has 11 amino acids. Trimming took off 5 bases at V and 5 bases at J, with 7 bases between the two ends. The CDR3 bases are TGTGCCAGCAGCACCTCAGACGAGCAGTACTTC. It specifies CASSTSDEQYF.

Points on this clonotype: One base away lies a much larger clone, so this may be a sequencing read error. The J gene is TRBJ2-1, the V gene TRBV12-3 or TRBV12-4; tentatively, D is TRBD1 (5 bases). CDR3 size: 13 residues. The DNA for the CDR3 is TGTACCATCGACAGCCCTAGTTTGGATGAGCAGTTCTTC. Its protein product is CTIDSPSLDEQFF.

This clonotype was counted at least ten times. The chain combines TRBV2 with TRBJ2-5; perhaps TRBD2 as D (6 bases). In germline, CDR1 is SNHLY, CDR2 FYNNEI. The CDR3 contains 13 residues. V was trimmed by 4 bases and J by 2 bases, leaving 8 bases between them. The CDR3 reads CASSGRGQETQYF. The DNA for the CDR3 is TGTGCCAGCAGTGGACGGGGGCAAGAGACCCAGTACTTC.

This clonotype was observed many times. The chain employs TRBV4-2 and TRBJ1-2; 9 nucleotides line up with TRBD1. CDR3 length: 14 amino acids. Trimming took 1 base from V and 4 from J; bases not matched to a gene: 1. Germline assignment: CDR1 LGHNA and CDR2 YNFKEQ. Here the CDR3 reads CASSQGDRVYGYTF. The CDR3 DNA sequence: TGTGCCAGCAGCCAAGGGGACAGGGTCTATGGCTACACCTTC.

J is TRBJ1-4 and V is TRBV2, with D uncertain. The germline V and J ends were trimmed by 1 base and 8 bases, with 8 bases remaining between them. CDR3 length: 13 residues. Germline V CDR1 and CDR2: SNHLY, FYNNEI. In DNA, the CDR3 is TGTGCCAGCAGTGAAGGACAAGGAGAAAAACTGTTTTTT. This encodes CASSEGQGEKLFF.

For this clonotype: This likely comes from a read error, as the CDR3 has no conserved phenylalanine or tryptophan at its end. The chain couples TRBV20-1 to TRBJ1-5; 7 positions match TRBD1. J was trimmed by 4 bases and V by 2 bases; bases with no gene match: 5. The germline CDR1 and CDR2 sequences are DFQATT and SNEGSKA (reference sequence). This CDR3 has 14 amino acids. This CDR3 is CSARRQGGNQPQHS. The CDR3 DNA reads TGCAGTGCTAGACGGCAGGGGGGGAATCAGCCCCAGCATTCT.

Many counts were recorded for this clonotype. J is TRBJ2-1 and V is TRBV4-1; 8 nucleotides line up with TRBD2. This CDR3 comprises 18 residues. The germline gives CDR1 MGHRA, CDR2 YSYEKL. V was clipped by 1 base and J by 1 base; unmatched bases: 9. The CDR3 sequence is CASSQGRLARESYNEQFF. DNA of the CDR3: TGCGCCAGCAGCCAAGGGCGACTAGCGAGAGAATCCTACAATGAGCAGTTCTTC.

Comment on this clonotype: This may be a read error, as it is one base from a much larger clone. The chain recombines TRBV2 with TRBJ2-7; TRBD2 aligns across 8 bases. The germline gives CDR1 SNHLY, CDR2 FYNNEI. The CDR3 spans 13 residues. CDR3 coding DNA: TGTGTCAGCATCGGGAGGGCCTCCTACGAGCAGTACTTC. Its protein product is CVSIGRASYEQYF.

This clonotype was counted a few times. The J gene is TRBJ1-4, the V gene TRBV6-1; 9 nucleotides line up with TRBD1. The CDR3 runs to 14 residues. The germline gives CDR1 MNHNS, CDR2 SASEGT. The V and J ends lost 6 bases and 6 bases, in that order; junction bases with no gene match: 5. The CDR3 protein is CASRGQGFDEKLFF. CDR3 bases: TGTGCCAGCAGGGGACAGGGTTTTGATGAAAAACTGTTTTTT.

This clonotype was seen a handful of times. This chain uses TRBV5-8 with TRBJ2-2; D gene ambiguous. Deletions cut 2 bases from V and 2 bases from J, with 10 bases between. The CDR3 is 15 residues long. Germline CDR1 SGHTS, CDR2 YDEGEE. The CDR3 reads CASSFGLPNTGELFF. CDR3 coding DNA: TGTGCCAGCAGCTTCGGCCTACCAAACACCGGGGAGCTGTTTTTT.

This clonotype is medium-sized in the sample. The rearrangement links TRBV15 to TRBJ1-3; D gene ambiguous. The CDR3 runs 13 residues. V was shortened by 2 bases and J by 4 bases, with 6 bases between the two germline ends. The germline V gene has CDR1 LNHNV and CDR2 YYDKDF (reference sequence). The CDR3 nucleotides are TGTGCCACCAGCAGAACATTGGGAAACACCATATATTTT. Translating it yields CATSRTLGNTIYF.

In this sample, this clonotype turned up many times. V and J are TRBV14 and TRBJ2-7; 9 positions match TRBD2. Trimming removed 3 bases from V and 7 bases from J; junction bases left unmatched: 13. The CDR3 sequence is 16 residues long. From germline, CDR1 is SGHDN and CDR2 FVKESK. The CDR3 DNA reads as TGTGCCAGCAGCCAGTTGAGCGGGAGGTCCCTTGGGGAGCAGTACTTC. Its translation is CASSQLSGRSLGEQYF.

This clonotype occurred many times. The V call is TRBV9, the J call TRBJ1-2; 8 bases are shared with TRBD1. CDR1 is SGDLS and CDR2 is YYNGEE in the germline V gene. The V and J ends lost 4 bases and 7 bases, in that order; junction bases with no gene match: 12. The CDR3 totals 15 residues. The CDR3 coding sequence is TGTGCCAGCAGCCCGGGAGGGACAGGAAGAACTGGCTACACCTTC. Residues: CASSPGGTGRTGYTF.

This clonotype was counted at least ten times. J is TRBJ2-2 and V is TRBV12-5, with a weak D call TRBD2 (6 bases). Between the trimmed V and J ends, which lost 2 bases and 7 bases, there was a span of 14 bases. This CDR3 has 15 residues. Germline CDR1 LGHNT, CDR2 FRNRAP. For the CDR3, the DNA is TGTGCTAGTGGTTTGAGGACGGGAGCGATCGGGGAGCTGTTTTTT. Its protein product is CASGLRTGAIGELFF.

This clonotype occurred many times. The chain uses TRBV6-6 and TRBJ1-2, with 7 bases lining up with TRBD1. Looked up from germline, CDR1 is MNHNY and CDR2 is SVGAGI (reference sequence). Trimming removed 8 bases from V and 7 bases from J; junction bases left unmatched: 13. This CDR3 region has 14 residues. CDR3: CASLGGGMGSGYTF. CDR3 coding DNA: TGTGCCAGCCTAGGGGGCGGCATGGGGTCTGGCTACACCTTC.

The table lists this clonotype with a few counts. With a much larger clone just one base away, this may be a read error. This CDR3 reads CSAIGETEQSF. The DNA for the CDR3 is TGCAGTGCTATCGGGGAAACCGAGCAGTCCTTC. This chain connects TRBV20-1 to TRBJ2-7; a possible D gene is TRBD2 (5 bases). CDR3 length equals 11 residues. CDR1 and CDR2 (germline): DFQATT, SNEGSKA (reference sequence).

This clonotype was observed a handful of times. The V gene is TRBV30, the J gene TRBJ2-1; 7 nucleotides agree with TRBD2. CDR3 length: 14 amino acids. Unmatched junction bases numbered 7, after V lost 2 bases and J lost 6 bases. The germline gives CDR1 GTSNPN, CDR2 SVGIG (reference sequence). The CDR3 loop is CAWSNWDYLNEQFF. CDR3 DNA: TGTGCCTGGAGTAATTGGGACTACCTCAATGAGCAGTTCTTC.

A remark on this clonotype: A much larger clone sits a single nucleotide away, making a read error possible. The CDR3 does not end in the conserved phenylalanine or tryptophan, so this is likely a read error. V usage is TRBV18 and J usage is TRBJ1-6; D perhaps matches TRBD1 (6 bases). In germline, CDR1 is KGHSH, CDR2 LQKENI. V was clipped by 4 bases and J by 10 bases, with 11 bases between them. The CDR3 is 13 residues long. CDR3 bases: TGTGCCAGCTCACAGGGGCAGGGGTCACCCCTCCACTCT. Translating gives CASSQGQGSPLHS.